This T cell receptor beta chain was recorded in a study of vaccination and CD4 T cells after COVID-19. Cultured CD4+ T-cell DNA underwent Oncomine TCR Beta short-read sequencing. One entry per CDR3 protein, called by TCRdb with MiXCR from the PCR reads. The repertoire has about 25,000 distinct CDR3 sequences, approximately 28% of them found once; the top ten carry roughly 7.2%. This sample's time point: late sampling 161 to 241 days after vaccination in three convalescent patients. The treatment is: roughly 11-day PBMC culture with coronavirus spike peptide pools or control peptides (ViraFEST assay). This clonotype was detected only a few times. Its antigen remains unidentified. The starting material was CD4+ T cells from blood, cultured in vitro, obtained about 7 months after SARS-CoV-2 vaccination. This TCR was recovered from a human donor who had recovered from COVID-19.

In nucleotides, the CDR3 is TGTGCCAGCGTCGGGCAGTATAGCAATCAGCCCCAGCATTTT. This translates into CASVGQYSNQPQHF. The chain carries TRBV28 and TRBJ1-5, with no clear D. CDR3 length equals 14 residues. V was shortened by 8 bases and J by 0 bases, with 11 bases between the two germline ends. Germline CDR1 reads MDHEN; CDR2 reads SYDVKM.